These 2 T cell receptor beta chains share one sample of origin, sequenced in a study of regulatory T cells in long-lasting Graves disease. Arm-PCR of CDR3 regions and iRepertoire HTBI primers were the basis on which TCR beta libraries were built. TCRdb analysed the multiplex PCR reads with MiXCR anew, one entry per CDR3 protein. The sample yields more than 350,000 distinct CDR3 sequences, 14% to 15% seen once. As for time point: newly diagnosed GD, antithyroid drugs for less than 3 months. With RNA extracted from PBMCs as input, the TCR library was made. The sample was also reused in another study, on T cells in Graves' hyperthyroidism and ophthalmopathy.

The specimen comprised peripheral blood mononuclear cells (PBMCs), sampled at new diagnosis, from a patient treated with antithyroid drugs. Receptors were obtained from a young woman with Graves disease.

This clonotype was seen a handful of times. CDR3 DNA sequence: TGTGCCAGCAGTTCAGGGGAGGTCTCCTACGAGCAGTACTTC. Protein: CASSSGEVSYEQYF. The V gene is TRBV2, the J gene TRBJ2-7; D is tentatively TRBD1 or TRBD2 (6 bases each). V lost 5 bases and J 0 bases, leaving 11 bases between the germline ends. Looked up from germline, CDR1 is SNHLY and CDR2 is FYNNEI. The CDR3 covers 14 residues.

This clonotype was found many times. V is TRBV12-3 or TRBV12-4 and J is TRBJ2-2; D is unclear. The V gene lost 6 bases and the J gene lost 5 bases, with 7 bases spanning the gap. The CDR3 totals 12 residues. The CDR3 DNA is TGTGCCAGCAGCCGAAATACCGGGGAGCTGTTTTTT. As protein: CASSRNTGELFF.